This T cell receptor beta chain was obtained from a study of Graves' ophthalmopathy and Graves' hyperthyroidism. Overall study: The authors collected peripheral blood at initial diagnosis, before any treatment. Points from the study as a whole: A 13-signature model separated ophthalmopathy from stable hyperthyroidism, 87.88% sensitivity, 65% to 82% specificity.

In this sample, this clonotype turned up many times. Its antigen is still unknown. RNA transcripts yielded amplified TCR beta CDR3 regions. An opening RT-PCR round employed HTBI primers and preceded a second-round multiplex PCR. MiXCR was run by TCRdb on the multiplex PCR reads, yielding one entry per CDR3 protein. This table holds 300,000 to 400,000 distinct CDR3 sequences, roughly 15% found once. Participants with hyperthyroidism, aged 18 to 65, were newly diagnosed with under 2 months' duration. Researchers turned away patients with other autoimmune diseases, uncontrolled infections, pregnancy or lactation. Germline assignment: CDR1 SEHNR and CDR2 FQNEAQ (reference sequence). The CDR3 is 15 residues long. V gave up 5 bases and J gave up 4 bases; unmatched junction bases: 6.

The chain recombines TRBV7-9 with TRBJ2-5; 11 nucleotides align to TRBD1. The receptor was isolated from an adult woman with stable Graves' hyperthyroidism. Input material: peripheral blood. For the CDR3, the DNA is TGTGCCAGCAGCGCCGGACAGGGGGCTCGAGAGACCCAGTACTTC. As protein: CASSAGQGARETQYF.